This record covers a single T cell receptor (beta chain). The data originate from a study of T cells in localized non-small cell lung cancer. The germline V and J ends were trimmed by 1 base and 5 bases, with 15 bases remaining between them. This CDR3 has 15 residues. Germline V CDR1 and CDR2: MNHNS, SASEGT. Clones were sequenced by immunoSEQ multiplex PCR, and TCRdb holds only the in-frame ones, with some missing. Seen here are approximately 35,000 clones, about 89% observed once, and the top ten hold around 5.9%. The TCR was taken from a man aged 40 to 75 with stage II lung adenocarcinoma. This chain connects TRBV6-1 to TRBJ2-7; TRBD1 or TRBD2 may be the D gene (5 bases each). This specimen was PBMCs, taken before any cancer treatment. The DNA for the CDR3 is TGTGCCAGCAGTGAAGGGTGGGGGAGATTCAACGAGCAGTACTTC. Translation: CASSEGWGRFNEQYF.